The 6 T cell receptor beta chains reported below all come from one sample, sequenced in a study of cytomegalovirus exposure and HLA in healthy donors. The PCR was carried out with 60 Vbeta primers and 13 Jbeta primers. Profiling relied on immunoSEQ multiplex PCR, and the TCRdb table lists in-frame clones only, not all of them. The profile shows under 200,000 clones, 77% of them singletons. Sequencing used PBMCs. These receptor sequences come from a woman between 40 and 50 years old in good health and CMV-seropositive.

This clone was counted only a few times. The chain uses TRBV9 and TRBJ2-5; D ambiguous. The V gene's germline CDR1 is SGDLS and CDR2 YYNGEE. The CDR3 is 13 residues long. V was clipped by 0 bases and J by 9 bases, with 12 bases between them. The CDR3 bases are TGTGCCAGCAGCGTAGCTCGAGCTGGGCCCCAGTACTTC. It translates to CASSVARAGPQYF.

This clone was detected only a few times. This chain uses TRBV6-5 with TRBJ2-7; weak D call: TRBD1 (6 bases). The CDR3 has 15 amino acids. Germline assignment: CDR1 MNHEY and CDR2 SVGAGI. Trimming cost V 4 bases and J 2 bases, with 15 bases left between them. CDR3 bases: TGTGCCAGCAGTTGGCGTGGGGACATTCCCTACGAGCAGTACTTC. Encoded protein: CASSWRGDIPYEQYF.

The CDR3: CASSQGPNEKLFF. CDR3 bases: TGTGCCAGCAGCCAGGGCCCTAATGAAAAACTGTTTTTT. The rearrangement links TRBV2 to TRBJ1-4; a weak D match, TRBD1 (5 bases). The CDR3 runs 13 residues. V lost 6 bases and J 3 bases, leaving 8 bases between the germline ends. Germline V gives CDR1 SNHLY, CDR2 FYNNEI.

The V gene is TRBV25-1, the J gene TRBJ2-5, with 12 bases matching TRBD2. Unmatched junction bases numbered 4, after V lost 0 bases and J lost 5 bases. This CDR3 region has 16 residues. Germline V gene lookup returns CDR1 MGHDK and CDR2 SYGVNS. CDR3 in DNA: TGTGCCAGCAGTGAATACACTAGCGGGAGGCAGGAGACCCAGTACTTC. Its protein product is CASSEYTSGRQETQYF.

The V gene is TRBV7-2, the J gene TRBJ2-5, with D possibly matching TRBD2 (5 bases). The V end was cut by 5 bases, the J end by 4 bases, with 11 bases between. The CDR3 is 13 amino acids. Germline loops: CDR1 SGHTA, CDR2 FQGNSA. The CDR3 loop is CASSPTSRETQYF. The CDR3 DNA is TGTGCCAGCAGCCCCACTAGTCGAGAGACCCAGTACTTC.

The chain combines TRBV19 with TRBJ1-2, with a tentative D call TRBD1 (6 bases). In germline, CDR1 is LNHDA, CDR2 SQIVND (reference sequence). Trimming shortened V by 5 bases and J by 2 bases, and 12 bases separated the two germline ends. There are 14 residues in the CDR3. CDR3 sequence (DNA): TGTGCCAGTAGTGACCCCAGGGGAAACTATGGCTACACCTTC. Translation: CASSDPRGNYGYTF.